Following are 7 T cell receptor beta chains from one sample sequenced in a study of T-cell memory formation after mild COVID-19 (dated by TCRdb to about 2021). To prepare the library, 5' RACE was applied. The instrument was an Illumina NovaSeq 6000. TCRdb reprocessed the public reads (quality trimming at Q25 with fastp, clone calling with MiXCR) and kept in-frame beta chains. Rows matching on CDR3 protein sequence are summarized as one entry with the most common DNA and genes. Present in this sample are some 250,000 distinct CDR3 sequences, roughly a tenth of which were seen just once. 22% of the sample goes to the ten largest clones. The sample consisted of PBMCs or a T cell subset sorted from them (not recorded which). Every receptor here comes from a young man who had mild COVID-19 (a few samples of this study predate the infection). The sample titles of this study are shuffled in the database, so cell type and time point are left out; the donor was told from shared clones.

The rearrangement links TRBV6-1 to TRBJ2-1, with TRBD1 identical over 8 bases. The CDR3 sequence is 12 residues long. The germline V gene has CDR1 MNHNS and CDR2 SASEGT. Losses at the gene ends were 10 bases for V and 6 bases for J; bases not matched to a gene: 5. Written as DNA, the CDR3 is TGTGCCATGGGACAGGAGTTCAATGAGCAGTTCTTC. Translating gives CAMGQEFNEQFF.

Note on this clonotype: One junction end does not reproduce the germline sequence, and a read error may be involved. This chain uses TRBV7-9 with TRBJ1-1; maybe TRBD1 (6 bases). The CDR3 totals 11 residues. Germline V gene lookup returns CDR1 SEHNR and CDR2 FQNEAQ (reference sequence). The CDR3 region is CAGSPGEGAFF. The CDR3 bases are TGTGCCGGCAGCCCAGGGGAAGGAGCTTTCTTT. Full variable domain (outside the CDR3, taken from reference TRBV7-9 and TRBJ1-1): DTGVSQNPRHKITKRGQNVTFRCDPISEHNRLYWYRQTLGQGPEFLTYFQNEAQLEKSRLLSDRFSAERPKGSFSTLEIQRTEQGDSAMYLCAGSPGEGAFFGQGTRLTVV.

This clonotype occurred a few times. The genes are TRBV12-3 or TRBV12-4 and TRBJ2-1, with 10 bases matching TRBD2. The ends lost 6 bases at V and 4 bases at J; junction bases unmatched: 3. This CDR3 comprises 14 residues. The CDR3 loop reads CASRPTSGYNEQFF. CDR3 sequence (DNA): TGTGCCAGCAGACCGACTAGCGGGTACAATGAGCAGTTCTTC.

This clonotype was detected only a few times. The rearrangement links TRBV7-2 to TRBJ2-1, with D hard to call. V gave up 1 base and J gave up 7 bases, with 11 bases separating them. The V gene's germline CDR1 is SGHTA and CDR2 FQGNSA. This CDR3 is 14 amino acids long. This CDR3 is CASSLVQGQNEQFF. CDR3 coding DNA: TGTGCCAGCAGCTTAGTTCAAGGGCAAAATGAGCAGTTCTTC.

This clonotype has ten or more counts. The CDR3 here is CASSSTSGIYEQYF. The CDR3 DNA follows: TGCGCCAGCAGCTCGACTAGCGGGATCTACGAGCAGTACTTC. The chain employs TRBV5-1 and TRBJ2-7, with TRBD2 matching over 11 bases. The germline CDR1 and CDR2 sequences are SGHRS and YFSETQ. With V trimmed by 3 bases and J by 3 bases, 2 bases remained unmatched. The CDR3 runs 14 residues.

This clonotype came up many times. The V call is TRBV4-3, the J call TRBJ2-1; D is perhaps TRBD2 (5 bases). Germline V gene data show CDR1 as LGHNA and CDR2 as YSLEER. The CDR3 covers 15 residues. V lost 4 bases and J 0 bases, leaving 10 bases between the germline ends. CDR3 amino acids: CASSRRSGSYNEQFF. In DNA, the CDR3 is TGCGCCAGCAGCCGGAGGTCCGGCTCCTACAATGAGCAGTTCTTC.

V gene TRBV7-6 combines with J gene TRBJ2-3, with D perhaps given as TRBD1 or TRBD2 (5 bases each). V was clipped by 5 bases and J by 0 bases, with 21 bases between them. The CDR3 is 18 residues long. Per germline, CDR1 SGHVS and CDR2 FNYEAQ. CDR3 in amino acids: CASSKVAMRGTSTDTQYF. Here the CDR3 DNA reads TGTGCCAGCAGCAAAGTAGCCATGAGGGGCACCAGCACAGATACGCAGTATTTT.